Listed here are 32 T cell receptor beta chains from one sample, sequenced in a study of shared clonotypes between healthy human individuals. Profiling relied on immunoSEQ multiplex PCR, and the TCRdb table lists in-frame clones only, not all of them. The sample has about 230,000 clones, approximately 70% seen once. The sample taken for sequencing was memory CD4+ T cells sorted from blood. Described subset: CD45RA-negative fraction. The receptor source for this set is a man aged 30-40 years in good health.

The chain links TRBV28 to TRBJ1-2; no clear D. Trimming cost V 8 bases and J 3 bases, with 10 bases left between them. The germline V gene encodes CDR1 MDHEN and CDR2 SYDVKM. This CDR3 has 12 residues. The CDR3 loop is CASLSSHYGYTF. CDR3 in DNA: TGTGCCAGCTTATCTAGTCACTATGGCTACACCTTC.

This chain uses TRBV11-2 with TRBJ2-7; TRBD2 might be the D (5 bases). The CDR3 is 14 residues long. V gave up 3 bases and J gave up 3 bases, with 12 bases separating them. Germline loops: CDR1 SGHAT, CDR2 FQNNGV. The DNA for the CDR3 is TGTGCCAGCAGCTTTGAGGGCCGGCACTACGAGCAGTACTTC. This sequence encodes CASSFEGRHYEQYF.

The chain recombines TRBV19 with TRBJ1-5; D gene ambiguous. Germline CDR1 LNHDA, CDR2 SQIVND (reference sequence). CDR3 length: 16 residues. Trimming cost V 3 bases and J 6 bases, with 18 bases left between them. CDR3 sequence reads: CASSILRQETRQPQHF. The CDR3 nucleotides are TGTGCCAGTAGTATCCTACGTCAGGAGACTCGTCAGCCCCAGCATTTT.

The chain carries TRBV7-2 and TRBJ2-7; D possibly matches TRBD1 or TRBD2 (5 bases each). V lost 5 bases, J lost 4 bases, and 9 bases lay in between. There are 12 residues in the CDR3. The germline V gene encodes CDR1 SGHTA and CDR2 FQGNSA. CDR3 sequence reads: CASSGTVYEQYF. For the CDR3, the DNA is TGTGCCAGCAGCGGGACGGTTTACGAGCAGTACTTC. The full variable domain, in which reference TRBV7-2 and TRBJ2-7 provide the parts outside the CDR3, is GAGVSQSPSNKVTEKGKDVELRCDPISGHTALYWYRQSLGQGLEFLIYFQGNSAPDKSGLPSDRFSAERTGGSVSTLTIQRTQQEDSAVYLCASSGTVYEQYFGPGTRLTVT.

The CDR3 DNA is TGTGCCAGCAGTGAAGGGGGGGCAGGGGCGGCTAATGAAAAACTGTTTTTT. As protein: CASSEGGAGAANEKLFF. This rearrangement joins TRBV6-1 to TRBJ1-4; D is perhaps TRBD1 (6 bases). Germline lookup yields CDR1 MNHNS and CDR2 SASEGT. The length of the CDR3 is 17 residues. V dropped 1 base and J dropped 3 bases, with 15 bases sitting between them.

The chain is built from TRBV2 and TRBJ1-1; D is unclear. CDR3 size: 15 residues. Germline-derived CDR1 and CDR2 are SNHLY and FYNNEI. Deletions cut 4 bases from V and 0 bases from J, with 12 bases between. DNA of the CDR3: TGTGCCAGCAGTGGGTGGCAGCAGATGAACACTGAAGCTTTCTTT. It yields the protein CASSGWQQMNTEAFF.

This rearrangement joins TRBV6-1 to TRBJ2-7, with 9 bases aligning to TRBD1. This CDR3 contains 15 residues. Trimming at V came to 6 bases and at J to 2 bases, leaving 8 bases not matched to a gene. Looked up from germline, CDR1 is MNHNS and CDR2 is SASEGT. The CDR3 is CASSSGTGFTYEQYF. DNA of the CDR3: TGTGCCAGCAGCTCCGGGACAGGGTTCACCTACGAGCAGTACTTC.

This clone was observed a few times. V gene TRBV9 combines with J gene TRBJ2-7; the match to TRBD1 covers 7 bases. CDR3 length: 17 residues. Germline V gives CDR1 SGDLS, CDR2 YYNGEE. The J segment lost 3 bases and the V segment lost 0 bases, leaving 12 bases of the junction unmatched. This chain's CDR3 is CASSVGTYRGGDYEQYF. CDR3 bases: TGTGCCAGCAGCGTAGGAACCTACAGGGGTGGTGACTACGAGCAGTACTTC.

The sample holds many counts of this clone. The chain joins TRBV2 to TRBJ1-1, with unresolved D. The V end was cut by 2 bases, the J end by 4 bases, with 11 bases between. Germline V gene lookup returns CDR1 SNHLY and CDR2 FYNNEI. The CDR3 spans 14 residues. The CDR3 coding sequence is TGTGCCAGCAGTGAACCCCCCGGAACCACTGAAGCTTTCTTT. Protein product: CASSEPPGTTEAFF.

The chain recombines TRBV21-1 with TRBJ1-2; the table's TRBD1 call for D was not verified on the DNA. TRBV21-1 is noted as a pseudogene. CDR3 length: 21 amino acids. The CDR3, as DNA: TGTGCCAGCCTTCCACTCGGGCCAACACAGGGCCCTGCGCTTCAAAACTATGGCTACACCTTC. Protein product: CASLPLGPTQGPALQNYGYTF.

This rearrangement joins TRBV5-4 to TRBJ2-2; 8 nucleotides align to TRBD2. The CDR3 is 17 amino acids. Germline V gives CDR1 SGHNT, CDR2 YYREEE (reference sequence). J gave up 8 bases and V 3 bases, and 15 bases lay outside the gene matches. As DNA, the CDR3 is TGTGCCAGCAGCTGGCCCCCCGGGGCGGGAGGAACGGGGGAGCTGTTTTTT. Its protein product is CASSWPPGAGGTGELFF. The whole variable domain, filled in from reference TRBV5-4 and TRBJ2-2, reads ETGVTQSPTHLIKTRGQQVTLRCSSQSGHNTVSWYQQALGQGPQFIFQYYREEENGRGNFPPRFSGLQFPNYSSELNVNALELDDSALYLCASSWPPGAGGTGELFFGEGSRLTVL.

V and J are TRBV28 and TRBJ1-1, with D unclear. The CDR3 has 12 amino acids. CDR1 is MDHEN and CDR2 is SYDVKM in the germline V gene. Deletions cut 4 bases from V and 1 base from J, with 4 bases between. The CDR3 nucleotides are TGTGCCAGCAGTTCGGGGAACACTGAAGCTTTCTTT. This translates into CASSSGNTEAFF.

This clone has just one count. The rearrangement links TRBV9 to TRBJ2-3, with TRBD2 matching over 14 bases. The CDR3 runs 16 residues. The V gene end was trimmed by 5 bases and the J gene end by 8 bases; junction bases not matched to a gene: 10. The germline V gene encodes CDR1 SGDLS and CDR2 YYNGEE. The CDR3 spells CASSLSSGTSGSTQYF. Here the CDR3 DNA reads TGTGCCAGCAGTCTAAGTTCCGGGACTAGCGGGAGTACGCAGTATTTT.

The chain combines TRBV5-1 with TRBJ2-6; 7 bases align to TRBD1. J lost 0 bases, V lost 4 bases, and 7 bases had no gene match. Germline-derived CDR1 and CDR2 are SGHRS and YFSETQ. The CDR3 extends over 17 amino acids. As DNA, the CDR3 is TGCGCCAGCAGCGGGCGACAGGGAGACTCTGGGGCCAACGTCCTGACTTTC. Amino acid sequence: CASSGRQGDSGANVLTF.

This chain joins TRBV2 and TRBJ1-5; the D gene is possibly TRBD1 (5 bases). Per germline, CDR1 SNHLY and CDR2 FYNNEI. Trimming shortened V by 8 bases and J by 4 bases, and 12 bases separated the two germline ends. CDR3 length: 13 residues. For the CDR3, the DNA is TGTGCCAGCGGGGGTCAGGGAAATCAGCCCCAGCATTTT. Amino acids: CASGGQGNQPQHF.

The rearrangement links TRBV10-3 to TRBJ2-7, with 11 bases aligning to TRBD1. With 7 bases clipped from V and 4 bases from J, the junction kept 3 bases outside the gene matches. Germline V lookup: CDR1 ENHRY, CDR2 SYGVKD. The CDR3 covers 13 residues. CDR3 DNA: TGTGCCATCAAAGGACAGGGGGCTTACGAGCAGTACTTC. Translating gives CAIKGQGAYEQYF.

This clone appeared a single time. The J gene is TRBJ2-1, the V gene TRBV7-3; 7 nucleotides match TRBD1. The germline gives CDR1 SGHTA, CDR2 FQGTGA. J was trimmed by 0 bases and V by 4 bases; bases with no gene match: 9. The CDR3 is made up of 17 amino acids. This CDR3 is CASSSISRDSSYNEQFF. The CDR3 DNA follows: TGTGCCAGCAGCTCGATTTCCCGGGACAGCTCCTACAATGAGCAGTTCTTC. Drawing the rest from reference TRBV7-3 and TRBJ2-1, the complete variable domain is GAGVSQTPSNKVTEKGKYVELRCDPISGHTALYWYRQSLGQGPEFLIYFQGTGAADDSGLPNDRFFAVRPEGSVSTLKIQRTERGDSAVYLCASSSISRDSSYNEQFFGPGTRLTVL.

CDR3 region: CASSFEGLRETQYF. The CDR3 DNA sequence: TGCGCCAGCAGCTTCGAGGGATTGAGGGAGACCCAGTACTTC. The V gene is TRBV5-1, the J gene TRBJ2-5; tentatively, D is TRBD2 (5 bases). Germline V gene lookup returns CDR1 SGHRS and CDR2 YFSETQ. Trimming stripped 2 bases from V and 5 bases from J, with 13 bases between. CDR3 size: 14 residues.

The V and J genes are TRBV6-6 and TRBJ2-1; 10 bases are a match to TRBD2. V gave up 6 bases and J gave up 9 bases; unmatched junction bases: 11. The CDR3 consists of 15 residues. The germline V gene encodes CDR1 MNHNY and CDR2 SVGAGI (reference sequence). The CDR3 loop reads CASRPSGRVWGEQFF. The CDR3 DNA reads TGTGCCAGCAGACCGAGCGGGAGGGTCTGGGGTGAGCAGTTCTTC.

The chain uses TRBV5-5 and TRBJ2-6, with D unclear. Germline V gene data show CDR1 as SGHKS and CDR2 as YYEKEE (reference sequence). The length of the CDR3 is 14 residues. Trimming cost V 0 bases and J 11 bases, with 12 bases left between them. The CDR3 loop reads CASSLAGRSHVLTF. The CDR3 bases are TGTGCCAGCAGCTTGGCCGGGCGGTCACACGTCCTGACTTTC.

The chain recombines TRBV2 with TRBJ1-4; the D gene is possibly TRBD1 (6 bases). Germline lookup yields CDR1 SNHLY and CDR2 FYNNEI. Trimming removed 4 bases from V and 5 bases from J, with 14 bases in between. The CDR3 runs 15 residues. DNA for the CDR3: TGTGCCAGCAGTGGGACCGGGACAAGAAATGAAAAACTGTTTTTT. This sequence encodes CASSGTGTRNEKLFF. Full variable domain (remainder filled in from reference TRBV2 and TRBJ1-4): EPEVTQTPSHQVTQMGQEVILRCVPISNHLYFYWYRQILGQKVEFLVSFYNNEISEKSEIFDDQFSVERPDGSNFTLKIRSTKLEDSAMYFCASSGTGTRNEKLFFGSGTQLSVL.

This rearrangement joins TRBV2 to TRBJ1-2; TRBD1 matches at 8 bases. This CDR3 has 15 amino acids. Germline V CDR1 and CDR2: SNHLY, FYNNEI. Trimming took 4 bases from V and 0 from J; bases not matched to a gene: 4. The CDR3 region has the DNA TGTGCCAGCAGTGCCCAGGGGGCAGCTAACTATGGCTACACCTTC. Translating it yields CASSAQGAANYGYTF.

The chain has TRBV7-2 and TRBJ1-5; TRBD1 aligns across 8 bases. Unmatched junction bases numbered 3, after V lost 5 bases and J lost 6 bases. The CDR3 is 13 amino acids. The germline CDR1 and CDR2 sequences are SGHTA and FQGNSA. CDR3 protein: CASSTDRVQPQHF. The CDR3 nucleotides are TGTGCCAGCAGCACGGACAGGGTTCAGCCCCAGCATTTT.

The chain carries TRBV6-1 and TRBJ2-6; TRBD2 matches 8 bases. Trimming took 4 bases from V and 2 from J; bases not matched to a gene: 10. CDR3 length equals 18 residues. Germline-derived CDR1 and CDR2 are MNHNS and SASEGT. This CDR3 reads CASSAATGGGPGANVLTF. For the CDR3, the DNA is TGTGCCAGCAGTGCAGCTACGGGGGGGGGCCCTGGGGCCAACGTCCTGACTTTC.

This clone was detected a few times. Other DNA sequences in this sample translate to the same CDR3. The chain employs TRBV6-5 and TRBJ1-3; no reliable D call. This CDR3 contains 13 residues. Germline CDR1 is MNHEY and CDR2 is SVGAGI. The germline V and J ends were trimmed by 8 bases and 0 bases, with 8 bases remaining between them. CDR3 residues: CASSRSSGNTIYF. As DNA, the CDR3 is TGTGCCAGCTCCAGGAGCTCTGGAAACACCATATATTTT.

The chain carries TRBV5-1 and TRBJ2-7, with no clear D. Germline V CDR1 and CDR2: SGHRS, YFSETQ. This CDR3 has 16 amino acids. V was trimmed by 0 bases and J by 5 bases, leaving 18 bases between them. The CDR3 loop reads CASSLAPDLSWNEQYF. In DNA form, the CDR3 reads TGCGCCAGCAGCTTGGCACCAGACTTGAGCTGGAACGAGCAGTACTTC.

This clone was detected once. The chain combines TRBV5-6 with TRBJ2-3; the match to TRBD1 covers 9 bases. Unmatched junction bases numbered 7, after V lost 3 bases and J lost 5 bases. The germline V gene has CDR1 SGHDT and CDR2 YYEEEE. This CDR3 spans 15 amino acids. The CDR3 reads CASSWDRVWGDTQYF. DNA for the CDR3: TGTGCCAGCAGCTGGGACAGGGTCTGGGGAGATACGCAGTATTTT.

The DNA for the CDR3 is TGTGCCAGCAGCTTGTTAGGGCTAACCGGGACTAGCGGGCACTATGAGCAGTTCTTC. This translates into CASSLLGLTGTSGHYEQFF. The chain uses TRBV5-8 and TRBJ2-1, with 12 bases lining up with TRBD2. Germline values: CDR1 SGHTS, CDR2 YDEGEE. V shed 1 base and J 8 bases; nucleotides not matched to a gene: 16. The CDR3 extends over 19 amino acids.

The chain is built from TRBV28 and TRBJ1-3; maybe TRBD1 (5 bases). The CDR3 length is 15 residues. The germline V gene has CDR1 MDHEN and CDR2 SYDVKM. Trimming removed 6 bases from V and 3 bases from J, with 15 bases in between. Here the CDR3 DNA reads TGTGCCAGCAGCCTCGGGGCGGACTATGGAAACACCATATATTTT. Its translation is CASSLGADYGNTIYF.

The CDR3 spells CASSLVTVLQETQYF. The DNA of the CDR3 is TGTGCCAGCAGCTTGGTGACAGTACTCCAAGAGACCCAGTACTTC. J is TRBJ2-5 and V is TRBV5-6, with a weak D call TRBD1 (5 bases). There are 15 residues in the CDR3. Germline CDR1 is SGHDT and CDR2 is YYEEEE. Trimming pared 0 bases from V and 1 base from J, leaving 10 bases between. The full variable domain, rest sourced from reference TRBV5-6 and TRBJ2-5, is DAGVTQSPTHLIKTRGQQVTLRCSPKSGHDTVSWYQQALGQGPQFIFQYYEEEERQRGNFPDRFSGHQFPNYSSELNVNALLLGDSALYLCASSLVTVLQETQYFGPGTRLLVL.

The chain joins TRBV11-2 to TRBJ2-2, with TRBD2 matching 9 bases. The V gene's germline CDR1 is SGHAT and CDR2 FQNNGV. The CDR3 has 16 amino acids. The V segment lost 2 bases and the J segment 4 bases; nucleotides outside the gene matches: 5. The CDR3 here is CASSLPPAGGTGELFF. For the CDR3, the DNA is TGTGCCAGCAGCTTACCCCCAGCGGGGGGCACCGGGGAGCTGTTTTTT.

The genes are TRBV7-8 and TRBJ2-5; TRBD2 matches 12 bases. The V and J ends lost 8 bases and 2 bases, in that order; junction bases with no gene match: 9. Germline lookup yields CDR1 SGHVS and CDR2 FQNEAQ. CDR3 length equals 16 residues. CDR3 in DNA: TGTGCCAGCGCCGTGACTAGCGGGAGCTTACAAGAGACCCAGTACTTC. This gives the protein CASAVTSGSLQETQYF.